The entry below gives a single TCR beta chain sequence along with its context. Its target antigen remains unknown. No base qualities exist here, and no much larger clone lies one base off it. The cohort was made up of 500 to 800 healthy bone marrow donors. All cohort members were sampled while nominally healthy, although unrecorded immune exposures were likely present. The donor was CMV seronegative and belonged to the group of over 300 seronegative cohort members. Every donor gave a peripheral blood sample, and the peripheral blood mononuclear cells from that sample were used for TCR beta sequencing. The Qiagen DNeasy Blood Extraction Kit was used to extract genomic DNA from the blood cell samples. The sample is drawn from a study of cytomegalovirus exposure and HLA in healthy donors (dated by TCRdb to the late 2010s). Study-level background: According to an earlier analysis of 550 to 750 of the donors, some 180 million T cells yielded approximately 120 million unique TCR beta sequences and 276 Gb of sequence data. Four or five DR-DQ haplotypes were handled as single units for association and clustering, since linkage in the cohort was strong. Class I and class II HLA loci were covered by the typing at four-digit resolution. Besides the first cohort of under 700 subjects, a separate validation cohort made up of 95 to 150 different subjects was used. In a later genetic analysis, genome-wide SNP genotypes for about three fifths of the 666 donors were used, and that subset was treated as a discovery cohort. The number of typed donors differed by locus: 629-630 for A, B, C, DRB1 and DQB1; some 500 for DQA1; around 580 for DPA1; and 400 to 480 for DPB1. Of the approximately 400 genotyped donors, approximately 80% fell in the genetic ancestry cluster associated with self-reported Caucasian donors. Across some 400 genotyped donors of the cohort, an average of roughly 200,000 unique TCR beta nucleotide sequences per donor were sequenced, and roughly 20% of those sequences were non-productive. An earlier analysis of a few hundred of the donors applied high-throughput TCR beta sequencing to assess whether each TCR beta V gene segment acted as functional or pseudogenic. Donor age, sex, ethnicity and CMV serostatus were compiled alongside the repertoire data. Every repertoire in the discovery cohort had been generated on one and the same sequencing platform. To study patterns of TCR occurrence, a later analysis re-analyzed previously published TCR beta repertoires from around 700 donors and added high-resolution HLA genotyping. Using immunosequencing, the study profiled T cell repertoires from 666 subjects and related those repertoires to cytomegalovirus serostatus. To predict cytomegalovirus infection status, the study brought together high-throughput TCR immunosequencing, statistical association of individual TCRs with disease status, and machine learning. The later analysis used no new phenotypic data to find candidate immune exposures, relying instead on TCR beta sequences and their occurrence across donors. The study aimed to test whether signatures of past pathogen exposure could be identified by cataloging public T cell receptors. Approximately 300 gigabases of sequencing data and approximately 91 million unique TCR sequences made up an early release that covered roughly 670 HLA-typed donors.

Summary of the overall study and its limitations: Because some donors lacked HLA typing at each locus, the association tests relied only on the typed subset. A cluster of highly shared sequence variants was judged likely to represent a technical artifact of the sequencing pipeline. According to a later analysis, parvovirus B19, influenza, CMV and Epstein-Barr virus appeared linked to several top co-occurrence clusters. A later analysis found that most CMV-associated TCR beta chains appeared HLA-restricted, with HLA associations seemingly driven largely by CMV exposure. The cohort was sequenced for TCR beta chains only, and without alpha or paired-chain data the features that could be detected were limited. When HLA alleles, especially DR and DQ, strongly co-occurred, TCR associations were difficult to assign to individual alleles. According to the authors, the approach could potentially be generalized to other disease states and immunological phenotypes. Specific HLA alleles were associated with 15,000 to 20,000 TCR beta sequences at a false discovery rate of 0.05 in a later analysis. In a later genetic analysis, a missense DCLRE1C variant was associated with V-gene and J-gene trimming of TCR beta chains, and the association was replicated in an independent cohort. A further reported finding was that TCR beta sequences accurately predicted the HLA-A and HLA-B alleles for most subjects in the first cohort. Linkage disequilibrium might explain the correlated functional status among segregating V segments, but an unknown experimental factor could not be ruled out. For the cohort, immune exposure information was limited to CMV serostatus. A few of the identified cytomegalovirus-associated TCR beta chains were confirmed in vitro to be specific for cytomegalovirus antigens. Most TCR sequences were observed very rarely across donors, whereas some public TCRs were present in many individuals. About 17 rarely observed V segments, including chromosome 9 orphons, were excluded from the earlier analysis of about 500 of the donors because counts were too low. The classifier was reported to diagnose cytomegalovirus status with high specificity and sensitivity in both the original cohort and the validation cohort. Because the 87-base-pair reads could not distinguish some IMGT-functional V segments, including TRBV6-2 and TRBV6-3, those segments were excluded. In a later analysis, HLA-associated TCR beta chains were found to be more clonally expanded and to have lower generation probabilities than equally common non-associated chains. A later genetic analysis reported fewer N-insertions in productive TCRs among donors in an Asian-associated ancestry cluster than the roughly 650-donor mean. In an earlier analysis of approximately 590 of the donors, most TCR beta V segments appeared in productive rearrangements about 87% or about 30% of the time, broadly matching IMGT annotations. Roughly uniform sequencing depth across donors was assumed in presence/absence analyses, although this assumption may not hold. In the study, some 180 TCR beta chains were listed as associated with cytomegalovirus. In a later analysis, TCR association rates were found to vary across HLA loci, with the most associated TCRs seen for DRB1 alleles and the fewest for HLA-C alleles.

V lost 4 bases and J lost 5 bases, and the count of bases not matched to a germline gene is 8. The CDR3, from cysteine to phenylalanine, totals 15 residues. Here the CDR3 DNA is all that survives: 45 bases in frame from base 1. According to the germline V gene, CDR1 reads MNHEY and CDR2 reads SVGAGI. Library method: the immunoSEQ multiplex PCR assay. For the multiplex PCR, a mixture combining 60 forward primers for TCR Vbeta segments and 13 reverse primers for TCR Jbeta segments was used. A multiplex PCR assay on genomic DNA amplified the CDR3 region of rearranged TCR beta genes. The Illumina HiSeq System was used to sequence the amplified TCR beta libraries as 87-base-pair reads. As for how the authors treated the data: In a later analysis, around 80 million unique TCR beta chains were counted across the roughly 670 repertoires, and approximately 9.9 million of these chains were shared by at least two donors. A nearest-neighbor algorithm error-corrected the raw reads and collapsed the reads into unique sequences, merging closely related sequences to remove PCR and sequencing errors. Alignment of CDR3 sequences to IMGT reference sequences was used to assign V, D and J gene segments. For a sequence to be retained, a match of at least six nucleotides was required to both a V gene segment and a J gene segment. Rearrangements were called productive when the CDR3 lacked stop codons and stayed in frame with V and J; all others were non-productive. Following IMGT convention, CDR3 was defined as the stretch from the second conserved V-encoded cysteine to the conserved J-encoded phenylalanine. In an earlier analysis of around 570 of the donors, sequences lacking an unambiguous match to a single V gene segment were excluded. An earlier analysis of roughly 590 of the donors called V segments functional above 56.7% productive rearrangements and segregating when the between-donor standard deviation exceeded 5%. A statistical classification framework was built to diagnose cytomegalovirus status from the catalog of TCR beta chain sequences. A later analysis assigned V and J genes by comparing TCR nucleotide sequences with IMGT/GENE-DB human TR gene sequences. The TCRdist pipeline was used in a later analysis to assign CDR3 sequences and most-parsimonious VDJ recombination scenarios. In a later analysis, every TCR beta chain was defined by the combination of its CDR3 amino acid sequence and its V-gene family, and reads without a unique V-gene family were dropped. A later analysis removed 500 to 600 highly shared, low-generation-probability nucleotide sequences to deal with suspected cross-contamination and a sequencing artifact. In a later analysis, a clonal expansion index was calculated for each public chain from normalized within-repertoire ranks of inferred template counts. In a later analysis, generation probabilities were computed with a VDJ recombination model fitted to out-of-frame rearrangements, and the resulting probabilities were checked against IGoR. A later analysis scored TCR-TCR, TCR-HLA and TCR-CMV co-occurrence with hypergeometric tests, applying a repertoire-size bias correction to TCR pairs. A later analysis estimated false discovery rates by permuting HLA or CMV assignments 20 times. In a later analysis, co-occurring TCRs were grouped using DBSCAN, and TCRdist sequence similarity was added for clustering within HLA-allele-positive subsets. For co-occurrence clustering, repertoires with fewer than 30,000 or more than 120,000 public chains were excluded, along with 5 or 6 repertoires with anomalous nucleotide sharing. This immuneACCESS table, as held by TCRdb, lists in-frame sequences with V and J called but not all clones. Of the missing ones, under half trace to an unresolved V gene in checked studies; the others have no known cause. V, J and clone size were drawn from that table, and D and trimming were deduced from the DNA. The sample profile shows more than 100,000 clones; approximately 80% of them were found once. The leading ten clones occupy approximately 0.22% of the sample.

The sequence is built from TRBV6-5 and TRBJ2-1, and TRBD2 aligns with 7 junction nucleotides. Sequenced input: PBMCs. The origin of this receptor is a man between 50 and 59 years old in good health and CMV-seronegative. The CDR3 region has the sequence CASSLAGSLDNEQFF. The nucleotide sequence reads TGTGCCAGCAGTTTAGCGGGCAGCTTAGACAATGAGCAGTTCTTC.